Listed here are 24 T cell receptor beta chains from one sample, sequenced in a study of T cells in Graves' hyperthyroidism and ophthalmopathy. RNA transcripts served as the template for amplifying TCR beta CDR3 regions. Researchers ran a first-round RT-PCR on the TCR CDR3 using the HTBI primer set. TCRdb ran MiXCR on the multiplex PCR reads and lists one entry per CDR3 protein. This table holds 490,000 or so distinct CDR3 sequences, about 20% found once. Sequenced material: blood. These receptors came from an older woman with Graves' ophthalmopathy.

This clonotype was seen repeatedly, ten times or more. This chain uses TRBV11-2 with TRBJ2-4; possibly TRBD2 for D (5 bases). Germline CDR1 reads SGHAT; CDR2 reads FQNNGV. V dropped 4 bases and J dropped 2 bases, with 21 bases sitting between them. The CDR3 runs 18 residues. CDR3 sequence (DNA): TGTGCCAGCAGCTCCTCTACCCTAGCCCCGACTACCAAAAACATTCAGTACTTC. It translates to CASSSSTLAPTTKNIQYF.

The chain has TRBV25-1 and TRBJ1-2, with D tentatively TRBD1 (6 bases). The CDR3 is 15 amino acids. Per the germline V gene, CDR1 is MGHDK and CDR2 is SYGVNS. With 0 bases removed from V and 4 bases from J, the gap between germline ends came to 12 bases. The CDR3 DNA reads as TGTGCCAGCAGTGAATACACAGGGAGTGGCTATGGCTACACCTTC. It specifies CASSEYTGSGYGYTF.

The chain uses TRBV29-1 and TRBJ1-1, with TRBD1 identical over 7 bases. Germline trimming cut 8 bases from V and 0 bases from J; bases unmatched to any gene: 9. The length of the CDR3 is 14 residues. Germline CDR1 and CDR2: SQVTM and ANQGSEA. The CDR3 region is CSSHSGQMNTEAFF. The CDR3 DNA reads as TGCAGCAGCCACTCGGGACAGATGAACACTGAAGCTTTCTTT.

This chain joins TRBV30 and TRBJ1-1, with D possibly TRBD1 on 6 matching bases. Germline CDR1 GTSNPN, CDR2 SVGIG (reference sequence). The CDR3 length is 13 residues. Trimming pared 0 bases from V and 11 bases from J, leaving 16 bases between. CDR3 residues: CAWSVGGGLGAFF. The CDR3 DNA reads as TGTGCCTGGAGTGTAGGCGGGGGGCTCGGGGCTTTCTTT.

V and J are TRBV28 and TRBJ1-6; TRBD1 matches at 7 bases. Germline V gene data show CDR1 as MDHEN and CDR2 as SYDVKM. The CDR3 runs 15 residues. With V trimmed by 6 bases and J by 7 bases, 9 bases remained unmatched. CDR3 bases: TGTGCCAGCAGCCTCCCCGGGACAGTCAATTCACCCCTCCACTTT. It codes for CASSLPGTVNSPLHF.

A note on this clonotype: A single base separates this from a much larger clone, so it may be a read error. The genes are TRBV2 and TRBJ2-1, with 9 bases that match TRBD2. CDR3 length equals 16 residues. Trimming took 6 bases from V and 6 from J; bases not matched to a gene: 12. The germline V gene encodes CDR1 SNHLY and CDR2 FYNNEI. The CDR3 region is CASRRIAGEGCNEQFF. The CDR3 DNA follows: TGTGCCAGCAGAAGAATAGCGGGGGAGGGCTGCAATGAGCAGTTCTTC.

The CDR3 loop is CASSQEQYNEQFF. CDR3 coding DNA: TGTGCCAGCAGCCAAGAACAGTACAATGAGCAGTTCTTC. V usage is TRBV7-9 and J usage is TRBJ2-1, with D uncertain. The CDR3 consists of 13 residues. The V and J ends lost 5 bases and 4 bases respectively, with 9 bases between them. Germline V gene data show CDR1 as SEHNR and CDR2 as FQNEAQ (reference sequence).

The gene calls are TRBV20-1 and TRBJ2-7; 14 positions agree with TRBD2. The CDR3 extends over 15 amino acids. V trimming: 3 bases; J trimming: 0 bases; junction bases outside the gene matches: 1. Germline-derived CDR1 and CDR2 are DFQATT and SNEGSKA (reference sequence). The CDR3 DNA sequence: TGCAGTGCTAGTGGGACTAGCGGGAGCTCCTACGAGCAGTACTTC. Translating it yields CSASGTSGSSYEQYF.

The chain joins TRBV10-3 to TRBJ1-5, with a possible D match to TRBD1 (5 bases). Deletions cut 4 bases from V and 2 bases from J, with 6 bases between. The CDR3 has 13 residues. Germline assignment: CDR1 ENHRY and CDR2 SYGVKD. The chain's CDR3 is CAISGGGNQPQHF. CDR3 sequence (DNA): TGTGCCATCAGTGGAGGGGGCAATCAGCCCCAGCATTTT.

The CDR3, as DNA: TGTGCCACCAGCAGAGGAAAGAGGTCTGTCGAAGATACGCAGTATTTT. Amino acid sequence: CATSRGKRSVEDTQYF. This sequence joins TRBV15 and TRBJ2-3; D not resolved. The CDR3 is made up of 16 amino acids. Trimming stripped 1 base from V and 5 bases from J, with 16 bases between. Germline V gene data show CDR1 as LNHNV and CDR2 as YYDKDF (reference sequence).

For this clonotype: A much larger clone is a single base away; this may be a read error. The CDR3 nucleotides read TGTGCCAGCAGTGAAGAAAGACAGGGGGAGAGGGAGCAGTACTTC. As protein: CASSEERQGEREQYF. The V and J genes are TRBV2 and TRBJ2-7; the match to TRBD1 covers 9 bases. CDR1 is SNHLY, CDR2 FYNNEI, per germline. Trimming removed 1 base from V and 7 bases from J; junction bases left unmatched: 8. This CDR3 has 15 residues.

The V gene is TRBV7-9, the J gene TRBJ1-2; D uncertain. Between the trimmed V and J ends, which lost 7 bases and 8 bases, there was a span of 17 bases. From germline, CDR1 is SEHNR and CDR2 FQNEAQ (reference sequence). The CDR3 is 13 amino acids. In DNA, the CDR3 is TGTGCCAGCACTCGACTAGAGGTGGGCGGCTACACCTTC. This codes for CASTRLEVGGYTF.

For this clonotype: A much larger clonotype is one base distant, so this may be a read error. V usage is TRBV6-1 and J usage is TRBJ2-3; D ambiguous. Per germline, CDR1 MNHNS and CDR2 SASEGT. V shed 0 bases and J shed 3 bases, with 1 base lying between them. The CDR3 consists of 12 residues. The CDR3, as DNA: TGTGCCAGCAGTGAAGCTACAGATACGCAGTATTTT. Residues: CASSEATDTQYF.

This clonotype was detected ten times or more. The chain employs TRBV12-3 or TRBV12-4 and TRBJ1-1; D call uncertain. Trimming removed 6 bases from V and 0 bases from J, with 14 bases in between. The CDR3 covers 15 residues. The CDR3 nucleotides are TGTGCCAGCAGCCCGGGAGGGAGAATGAACACTGAAGCTTTCTTT. Encoded protein: CASSPGGRMNTEAFF.

V and J are TRBV6-1 and TRBJ2-3; D gene uncertain. The V end lost 0 bases, the J end lost 3 bases, and 13 bases lay between the germline ends. This CDR3 spans 16 amino acids. The germline CDR1 and CDR2 sequences are MNHNS and SASEGT. The CDR3 loop reads CASSEAGVAVTDTQYF. The CDR3 region has the DNA TGTGCCAGCAGTGAAGCCGGAGTTGCAGTTACAGATACGCAGTATTTT.

This chain connects TRBV20-1 to TRBJ2-5; 11 nucleotides line up with TRBD2. The CDR3 extends over 15 amino acids. CDR1 is DFQATT, CDR2 SNEGSKA, per germline (reference sequence). Trimming cost V 6 bases and J 1 base; bases outside gene matches: 7. CDR3: CSAQGLAGTQETQYF. Here the CDR3 DNA reads TGCAGTGCCCAAGGACTAGCGGGCACCCAAGAGACCCAGTACTTC.

The CDR3 protein is CSAGIPGTGGLEQYF. The CDR3 coding sequence is TGCAGTGCTGGCATCCCCGGGACAGGGGGTCTCGAGCAGTACTTC. V is TRBV20-1 and J is TRBJ2-7, with 11 bases lining up with TRBD1. From germline, CDR1 is DFQATT and CDR2 SNEGSKA (reference sequence). J gave up 6 bases and V 5 bases, and 12 bases lay outside the gene matches. This CDR3 is 15 amino acids long.

At least ten counts were recorded for this clonotype. The chain recombines TRBV18 with TRBJ1-1; D possibly corresponds to TRBD1 (5 bases). Germline-derived CDR1 and CDR2 are KGHSH and LQKENI. There are 16 residues in the CDR3. Trimming removed 3 bases at V and 4 bases at J, with 18 bases between. The CDR3 DNA sequence: TGTGCCAGCTCACCGCCCGGGTGGGGCGGAGGCACTGAAGCTTTCTTT. It is translated as CASSPPGWGGGTEAFF.

The DNA of the CDR3 is TGCAGTGCTAGAGATCGGGACAGGGGTCCCTACGAGCAGTACTTC. Its translation: CSARDRDRGPYEQYF. This sequence joins TRBV20-1 and TRBJ2-7, with TRBD1 identical over 10 bases. Trimming at V came to 0 bases and at J to 2 bases, leaving 4 bases not matched to a gene. CDR3 length: 15 amino acids. In germline, CDR1 is DFQATT, CDR2 SNEGSKA (reference sequence).

The CDR3 DNA reads TGTGCCAGCAGCTTATTCGGGACAGGGGGGAAATCGTACTTC. It yields the protein CASSLFGTGGKSYF. This sequence joins TRBV11-2 and TRBJ2-5, with 11 bases aligning to TRBD1. Germline assignment: CDR1 SGHAT and CDR2 FQNNGV. The trim removed 2 bases at V and 13 bases at J, leaving 9 bases unmatched. This CDR3 region has 14 residues.

This chain uses TRBV6-4 with TRBJ1-1; 8 bases are shared with TRBD1. Per germline, CDR1 MRHNA and CDR2 SNTAGT. The J segment lost 13 bases and the V segment lost 6 bases, leaving 13 bases of the junction unmatched. This CDR3 region has 13 residues. The CDR3 DNA reads TGTGCCAGCAGCGCCAACAGGGGGGAGAGGGGTTTCTTT. Its protein is CASSANRGERGFF.

This clonotype has a handful of counts. J is TRBJ2-1 and V is TRBV7-9, with D perhaps assigned TRBD1 or TRBD2 (5 bases each). V lost 3 bases to trimming and J lost 8 bases, with 17 bases between them. The CDR3 is 15 residues long. CDR1 and CDR2 (germline): SEHNR, FQNEAQ (reference sequence). The CDR3 loop reads CASSLGDHLLDEQFF. Here the CDR3 DNA reads TGTGCCAGCAGCTTGGGGGACCACTTATTAGATGAGCAGTTCTTC. Combining the CDR3 with reference TRBV7-9 and TRBJ2-1 gives the whole variable domain DTGVSQNPRHKITKRGQNVTFRCDPISEHNRLYWYRQTLGQGPEFLTYFQNEAQLEKSRLLSDRFSAERPKGSFSTLEIQRTEQGDSAMYLCASSLGDHLLDEQFFGPGTRLTVL.

V and J are TRBV6-1 and TRBJ2-3, with 9 bases fitting TRBD2. The germline V gene encodes CDR1 MNHNS and CDR2 SASEGT. V shed 6 bases, J shed 5 bases, and the junction held 3 bases outside the gene matches. The length of the CDR3 is 13 residues. CDR3 residues: CASRSSGGDTQYF. The CDR3 DNA is TGTGCCAGCAGAAGTAGCGGGGGAGATACGCAGTATTTT.

This clonotype was counted many times. The chain links TRBV11-2 to TRBJ1-1; D gene uncertain. Germline loops: CDR1 SGHAT, CDR2 FQNNGV. The V end lost 2 bases, the J end lost 1 base, and 8 bases lay between the germline ends. The CDR3 spans 14 residues. The CDR3, as DNA: TGTGCCAGCAGCTTATCGTTCAAGAACACTGAAGCTTTCTTT. This gives the protein CASSLSFKNTEAFF.